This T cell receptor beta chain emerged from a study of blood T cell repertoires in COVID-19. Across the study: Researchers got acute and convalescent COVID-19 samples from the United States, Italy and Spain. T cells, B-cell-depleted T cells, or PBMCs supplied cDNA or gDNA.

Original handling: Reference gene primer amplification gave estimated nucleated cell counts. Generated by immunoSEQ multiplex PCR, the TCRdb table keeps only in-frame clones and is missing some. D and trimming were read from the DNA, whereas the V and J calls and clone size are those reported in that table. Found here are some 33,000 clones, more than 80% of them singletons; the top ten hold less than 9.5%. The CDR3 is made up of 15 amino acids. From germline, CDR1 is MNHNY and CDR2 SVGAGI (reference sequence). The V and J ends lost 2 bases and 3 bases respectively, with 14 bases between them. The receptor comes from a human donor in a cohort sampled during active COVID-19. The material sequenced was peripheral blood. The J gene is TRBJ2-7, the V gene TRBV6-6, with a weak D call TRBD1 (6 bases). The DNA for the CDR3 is TGTGCCAGCAGTTACCCGGACAGAGGAAACTACGAGCAGTACTTC. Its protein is CASSYPDRGNYEQYF.